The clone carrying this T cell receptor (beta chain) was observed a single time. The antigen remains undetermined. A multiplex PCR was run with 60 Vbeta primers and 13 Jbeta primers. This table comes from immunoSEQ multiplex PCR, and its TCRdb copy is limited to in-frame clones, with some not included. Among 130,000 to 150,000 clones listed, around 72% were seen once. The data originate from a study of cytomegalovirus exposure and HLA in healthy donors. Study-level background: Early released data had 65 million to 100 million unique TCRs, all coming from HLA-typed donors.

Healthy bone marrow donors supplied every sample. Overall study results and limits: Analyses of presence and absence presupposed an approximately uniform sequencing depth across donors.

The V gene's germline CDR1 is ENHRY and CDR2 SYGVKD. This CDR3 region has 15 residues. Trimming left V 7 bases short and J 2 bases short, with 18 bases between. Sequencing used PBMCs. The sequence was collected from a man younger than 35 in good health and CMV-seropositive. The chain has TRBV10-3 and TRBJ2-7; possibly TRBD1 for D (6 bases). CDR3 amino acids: CAITPDRRNTYEQYF. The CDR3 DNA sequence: TGTGCCATCACTCCCGACAGGCGTAACACCTACGAGCAGTACTTC.